The 5 T cell receptor beta chains in this list originate from one sample, sequenced in a study of PD-1 and CTLA-4 blockade in melanoma. Assay: immunoSEQ multiplex PCR; the TCRdb copy retains only in-frame clones and omits some. The profile shows around 21,000 clones, about 87% of them singletons. This material consisted of CD8+ T cells from peripheral blood, taken before anti-PD-1 treatment. The receptors shown here come from a human donor with melanoma.

The rearrangement joins TRBV27 to TRBJ2-2, with D possibly TRBD2 on 7 matching bases. In germline, CDR1 is MNHEY, CDR2 SMNVEV (reference sequence). Trimming left V 1 base short and J 3 bases short, with 12 bases between. The CDR3 spans 16 residues. In DNA form, the CDR3 reads TGTGCCAGCAGTTTATTAGGGGAGGGGGACACCGGGGAGCTGTTTTTT. Protein product: CASSLLGEGDTGELFF.

The chain has TRBV7-9 and TRBJ1-2; the match to TRBD1 covers 8 bases. Trimming cost V 1 base and J 4 bases; bases outside gene matches: 8. Germline V gives CDR1 SEHNR, CDR2 FQNEAQ (reference sequence). The CDR3 has 16 amino acids. CDR3 protein: CASSLGAGGDVYGYTF. The CDR3 DNA is TGTGCCAGCAGCTTAGGGGCAGGGGGCGATGTCTATGGCTACACCTTC.

This rearrangement joins TRBV11-2 to TRBJ2-7; the D gene is possibly TRBD1 (6 bases). Germline V CDR1 and CDR2: SGHAT, FQNNGV. CDR3 length: 12 residues. With 1 base removed from V and 6 bases from J, the gap between germline ends came to 7 bases. CDR3 DNA sequence: TGTGCCAGCAGCTTAGCAGGGGTCGAGCAGTACTTC. Translating gives CASSLAGVEQYF.

The chain combines TRBV14 with TRBJ1-4, with D perhaps TRBD1 (5 bases). In germline, CDR1 is SGHDN, CDR2 FVKESK. The CDR3 covers 16 residues. With 4 bases removed from V and 4 bases from J, the gap between germline ends came to 16 bases. CDR3 nucleotides: TGTGCCAGCAGCCCCTGGGACGCAGGCAGTAATGAAAAACTGTTTTTT. Translation gives CASSPWDAGSNEKLFF.

The CDR3 loop is CASSRTGGDNEKLFF. CDR3 DNA sequence: TGTGCCAGCAGCCGTACCGGGGGTGACAATGAAAAACTGTTTTTT. The V call is TRBV3-1 (or the pseudogene TRBV3-2), the J call TRBJ1-4; possibly TRBD1 for D (5 bases). Trimming took 4 bases from V and 5 from J, leaving 14 bases between them. Germline V CDR1 and CDR2: LGHDT, YNNKEL (reference sequence). The CDR3 has 15 amino acids.